This T cell receptor beta chain was retrieved from a study of CD8 T cells in ankylosing spondylitis. TCRdb recomputed calls from the 5' RACE reads with MiXCR, one row per CDR3 protein. The table includes some 100,000 distinct CDR3 sequences, roughly 8.3% detected once. Study-level points and caveats: Disease-linked clones reportedly concentrated significantly in matched ankylosing spondylitis synovial fluid. In the blood and synovial fluid of reactive arthritis, some motif variants had been previously reported. Made up of eight or nine highly homologous variants, a TCR beta motif appeared characteristic of ankylosing spondylitis blood.

Ten or more counts support this clonotype. Its antigen is not identified. V dropped 0 bases and J dropped 3 bases, with 13 bases sitting between them. There are 16 residues in the CDR3. The germline CDR1 and CDR2 sequences are LGHNA and YSLEER. The chain carries TRBV4-3 and TRBJ2-3; weak D call: TRBD1 (6 bases). This sequence was found in a male donor with ankylosing spondylitis or in good health (not recorded which). Sample: blood, either unsorted or a sorted T cell fraction (not recorded which). This CDR3 reads CASSQDWGRITDTQYF. The CDR3 DNA is TGCGCCAGCAGCCAAGATTGGGGGCGCATAACAGATACGCAGTATTTT.